This T cell receptor (beta chain) comes out of a study of patients and donors after allogeneic stem cell transplantation. V was pared by 7 bases and J by 0 bases, with 12 bases between. The CDR3 runs 14 residues. Germline V gene sequence: CDR1 LNHDA, CDR2 SQIVND (reference sequence). TCRdb re-called the RT-PCR reads through MiXCR, storing one row per CDR3 protein. The repertoire holds 900,000 to 1,000,000 distinct CDR3 sequences, with roughly 18% as singletons. Material: blood, either unsorted or a sorted T cell fraction (not recorded which). This sequence was found in a human donor who was either an allogeneic HSCT recipient or a stem cell or donor lymphocyte infusion donor (not recorded which). It is not recorded whose cells these are; they may come from a transplant donor. The rearrangement uses TRBV19 and TRBJ1-1; tentative D call: TRBD1 (5 bases). CDR3 nucleotides: TGTGCCAGTATCCACGGCAGGGTGAACACTGAAGCTTTCTTT. Translated: CASIHGRVNTEAFF.